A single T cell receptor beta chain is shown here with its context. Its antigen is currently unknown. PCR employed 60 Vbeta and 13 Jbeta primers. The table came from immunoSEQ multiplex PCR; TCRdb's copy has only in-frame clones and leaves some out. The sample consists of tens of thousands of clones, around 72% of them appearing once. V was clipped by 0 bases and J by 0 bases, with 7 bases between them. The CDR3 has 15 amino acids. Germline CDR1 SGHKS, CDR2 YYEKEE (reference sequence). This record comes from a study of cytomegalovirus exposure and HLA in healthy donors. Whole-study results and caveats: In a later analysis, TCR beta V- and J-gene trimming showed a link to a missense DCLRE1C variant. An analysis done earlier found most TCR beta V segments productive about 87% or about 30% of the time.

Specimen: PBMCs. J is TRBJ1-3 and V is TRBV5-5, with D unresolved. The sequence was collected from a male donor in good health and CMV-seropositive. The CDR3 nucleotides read TGTGCCAGCAGCTTGGATCCCATCTCTGGAAACACCATATATTTT. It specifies CASSLDPISGNTIYF.